This T cell receptor (beta chain) was recovered during a study of cytomegalovirus exposure and HLA in healthy donors. Study-wide findings and caveats: Available immune exposure information was restricted to CMV serostatus only.

Germline loops: CDR1 MNHEY, CDR2 SMNVEV (reference sequence). V gave up 1 base and J gave up 5 bases; unmatched junction bases: 6. The CDR3 loop spans 15 amino acids. A word on this clone: Its antigen is undetermined.

At sampling all donors were nominally healthy, likely with unrecorded immune exposures. Use of 60 Vbeta and 13 Jbeta primers characterized the PCR. Repertoires were generated with immunoSEQ multiplex PCR, while TCRdb's copy carries only in-frame clones and drops some. Of 95,000 or so clones in the sample, 81% were seen once. Specimen: PBMCs. The gene calls are TRBV27 and TRBJ2-7; 9 bases line up with TRBD2. The clonotype was recovered from a woman in her 70s in good health and CMV-seropositive. Here the CDR3 reads CASSLWGGRVDEQYF. The CDR3 DNA is TGTGCCAGCAGTTTATGGGGCGGGAGGGTCGACGAGCAGTACTTC.